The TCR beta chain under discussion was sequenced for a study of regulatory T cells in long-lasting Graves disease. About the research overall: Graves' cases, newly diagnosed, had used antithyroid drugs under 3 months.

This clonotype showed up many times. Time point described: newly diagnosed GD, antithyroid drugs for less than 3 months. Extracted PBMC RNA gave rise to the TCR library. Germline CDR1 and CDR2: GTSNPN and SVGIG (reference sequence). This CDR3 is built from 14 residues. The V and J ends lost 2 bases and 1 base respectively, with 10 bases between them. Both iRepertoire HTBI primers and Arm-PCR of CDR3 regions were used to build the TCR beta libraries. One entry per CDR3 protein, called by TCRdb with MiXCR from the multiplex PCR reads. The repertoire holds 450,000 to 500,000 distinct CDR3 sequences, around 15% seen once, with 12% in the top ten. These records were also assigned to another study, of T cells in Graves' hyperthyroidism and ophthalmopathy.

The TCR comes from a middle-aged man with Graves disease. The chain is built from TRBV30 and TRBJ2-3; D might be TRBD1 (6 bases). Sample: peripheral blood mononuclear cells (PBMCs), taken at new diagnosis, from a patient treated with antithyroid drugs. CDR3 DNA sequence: TGTGCCTGGAGTTCAGGGGAAGGCACAGATACGCAGTATTTT. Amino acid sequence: CAWSSGEGTDTQYF.